The 22 T cell receptor beta chains below all came from one sample that was sequenced in a study of blood T cell repertoires in COVID-19. Sequencing was performed with immunoSEQ multiplex PCR; in TCRdb, only in-frame clones are kept and a portion is missing. The data hold roughly 54,000 clones, with about 83% observed a single time. Sequencing used peripheral blood. The source is a woman aged 55 to 70 with acute or convalescent COVID-19.

V usage is TRBV5-1 and J usage is TRBJ1-4; D call uncertain. This CDR3 contains 15 residues. Deletions cut 0 bases from V and 0 bases from J, with 6 bases between. Germline V gene sequence: CDR1 SGHRS, CDR2 YFSETQ. The CDR3 spells CASSLAGSTNEKLFF. CDR3 nucleotides: TGCGCCAGCAGCTTGGCGGGATCAACTAATGAAAAACTGTTTTTT.

CDR3 region: CASSLGGQRPYNEQFF. CDR3 bases: TGTGCCAGCAGCTTAGGGGGACAGCGCCCCTACAATGAGCAGTTCTTC. The V call is TRBV7-8, the J call TRBJ2-1, with TRBD1 matching over 7 bases. The junction had 5 bases not matched to a gene; V was cut back by 1 base and J by 2 bases. Germline loops: CDR1 SGHVS, CDR2 FQNEAQ. The CDR3 sequence is 16 residues long.

The chain couples TRBV7-3 to TRBJ1-2, with 8 bases that match TRBD1. CDR1 SGHTA and CDR2 FQGTGA come from the germline V gene. V shed 5 bases and J 7 bases; nucleotides not matched to a gene: 6. This CDR3 is built from 13 residues. CDR3 region: CASSVGQGAGYTF. The CDR3 bases are TGTGCCAGCAGCGTCGGACAGGGAGCTGGCTACACCTTC.

This clone has only one observation. The chain combines TRBV10-1 with TRBJ1-5, with D possibly TRBD1 on 6 matching bases. This CDR3 has 17 amino acids. V gave up 0 bases and J gave up 1 base, with 13 bases separating them. CDR1 is WNHNN, CDR2 SYGVQD, per germline (reference sequence). In nucleotides, the CDR3 is TGCGCCAGCAGTGAGTCAATCCAGGGGTTCAGCAATCAGCCCCAGCATTTT. It is translated as CASSESIQGFSNQPQHF.

The gene calls are TRBV30 and TRBJ1-5; D is uncertain. Looked up from germline, CDR1 is GTSNPN and CDR2 is SVGIG (reference sequence). V dropped 2 bases and J dropped 0 bases, with 8 bases sitting between them. CDR3 length: 14 amino acids. Here the CDR3 reads CAWSRSISNQPQHF. Here the CDR3 DNA reads TGTGCCTGGAGTAGGAGTATTAGCAATCAGCCCCAGCATTTT.

The genes are TRBV7-2 and TRBJ2-7; 7 bases agree with TRBD1. Germline CDR1 and CDR2: SGHTA and FQGNSA. Trimming at V came to 1 base and at J to 4 bases, leaving 10 bases not matched to a gene. CDR3 length: 16 residues. CDR3 bases: TGTGCCAGCAGCTTAGACAGGAGACAGGGTGGATACGAGCAGTACTTC. This translates into CASSLDRRQGGYEQYF. The whole variable domain, remainder taken from reference TRBV7-2 and TRBJ2-7, is GAGVSQSPSNKVTEKGKDVELRCDPISGHTALYWYRQSLGQGLEFLIYFQGNSAPDKSGLPSDRFSAERTGGSVSTLTIQRTQQEDSAVYLCASSLDRRQGGYEQYFGPGTRLTVT.

The chain links TRBV27 to TRBJ1-1; the D gene is possibly TRBD1 (6 bases). The germline V gene encodes CDR1 MNHEY and CDR2 SMNVEV (reference sequence). Trimming removed 3 bases from V and 7 bases from J, with 15 bases in between. CDR3 size: 14 residues. The CDR3 loop reads CASSFQGRYDEAFF. The DNA of the CDR3 is TGTGCCAGCAGTTTTCAGGGGCGCTACGATGAAGCTTTCTTT.

V and J are TRBV2 and TRBJ1-6; TRBD1 matches at 9 bases. Germline V CDR1 and CDR2: SNHLY, FYNNEI. This CDR3 is built from 14 residues. V was clipped by 6 bases and J by 5 bases; unmatched bases: 2. CDR3 DNA sequence: TGTGCCAGCAGACGGGACAGGGATAATTCACCCCTCCACTTT. It codes for CASRRDRDNSPLHF.

The CDR3 sequence: CASSEIFGGGELGGYTF. The CDR3 coding sequence is TGTGCCAGCAGTGAAATTTTTGGAGGGGGCGAGTTGGGTGGCTACACCTTC. The chain employs TRBV2 and TRBJ1-2; 7 bases line up with TRBD1. After removal of 2 bases from V and 7 bases from J, the junction contained 16 bases not matched to a gene. From germline, CDR1 is SNHLY and CDR2 FYNNEI. The CDR3 contains 17 residues.

The chain carries TRBV7-2 and TRBJ2-5, with 9 bases aligning to TRBD2. The ends lost 0 bases at V and 2 bases at J; junction bases unmatched: 10. This CDR3 is 18 amino acids long. CDR1 SGHTA and CDR2 FQGNSA come from the germline V gene. CDR3 loop: CASSLAPLGGGVQETQYF. Written as DNA, the CDR3 is TGTGCCAGCAGCTTAGCCCCCCTAGGCGGGGGGGTTCAAGAGACCCAGTACTTC.

V gene TRBV10-2 combines with J gene TRBJ2-7; D is ambiguous. The CDR3 has 12 residues. The V and J ends lost 0 bases and 9 bases respectively, with 9 bases between them. Germline CDR1 reads WSHSY; CDR2 reads SAAADI. CDR3 sequence reads: CASSESFLGQYF. CDR3 DNA sequence: TGCGCCAGCAGTGAGTCGTTCCTCGGGCAGTACTTC.

V gene TRBV6-4 combines with J gene TRBJ1-1; 9 bases are shared with TRBD1. J was trimmed by 5 bases and V by 6 bases; bases with no gene match: 19. The CDR3 has 18 amino acids. CDR1 MRHNA and CDR2 SNTAGT come from the germline V gene. The CDR3 here is CASRVSGTGSGGPTEAFF. CDR3 in DNA: TGTGCCAGCAGAGTCTCCGGGACAGGGTCAGGAGGGCCAACTGAAGCTTTCTTT.

This rearrangement joins TRBV6-1 to TRBJ1-5; 10 positions match TRBD1. The trim removed 2 bases at V and 2 bases at J, leaving 3 bases unmatched. The germline gives CDR1 MNHNS, CDR2 SASEGT. The CDR3 is made up of 16 amino acids. This CDR3 is CASSEPGQGGNQPQHF. CDR3 coding DNA: TGTGCCAGCAGTGAACCTGGACAGGGGGGCAATCAGCCCCAGCATTTT.

The chain uses TRBV11-3 and TRBJ2-1, with 8 bases lining up with TRBD2. From germline, CDR1 is SGHNT and CDR2 YENEEA. V was pared by 3 bases and J by 3 bases, with 4 bases of the junction left unmatched. The CDR3 sequence is 15 residues long. CDR3 in DNA: TGTGCCAGCAGCTTTTCCGGGACTAGCTACAATGAGCAGTTCTTC. This encodes CASSFSGTSYNEQFF.

The chain has TRBV28 and TRBJ1-5; 9 positions match TRBD1. Germline lookup yields CDR1 MDHEN and CDR2 SYDVKM. The trim removed 1 base at V and 5 bases at J, leaving 6 bases unmatched. CDR3 length: 16 amino acids. The CDR3 sequence: CASSLSGTGFDQPQHF. The CDR3 DNA reads as TGTGCCAGCAGTTTATCGGGGACAGGGTTCGATCAGCCCCAGCATTTT.

The chain links TRBV6-1 to TRBJ1-1, with TRBD1 matching 8 bases. Losses at the gene ends were 5 bases for V and 4 bases for J; bases not matched to a gene: 6. Germline values: CDR1 MNHNS, CDR2 SASEGT. The length of the CDR3 is 14 residues. The CDR3 region has the DNA TGTGCCAGCAGTCCCGGACAGGGAACCACTGAAGCTTTCTTT. Protein product: CASSPGQGTTEAFF.

V and J are TRBV2 and TRBJ1-5; no clear D. V lost 4 bases, J lost 7 bases, and 20 bases lay in between. CDR1 SNHLY and CDR2 FYNNEI come from the germline V gene. The CDR3 consists of 16 residues. CDR3 in amino acids: CASSASGPPSGQPQHF. The CDR3, as DNA: TGTGCCAGCAGTGCCTCGGGCCCCCCTTCGGGGCAGCCCCAGCATTTT.

The chain employs TRBV5-8 and TRBJ1-5; D is possibly TRBD1 (5 bases). CDR1 is SGHTS, CDR2 YDEGEE, per germline. With 4 bases removed from V and 7 bases from J, the gap between germline ends came to 12 bases. The CDR3 covers 13 residues. The DNA for the CDR3 is TGTGCCAGCAGCCCGGGACTGCGCCAGCCCCAGCATTTT. This gives the protein CASSPGLRQPQHF.

The chain joins TRBV9 to TRBJ2-4, with 7 bases identical to TRBD2. Germline V gene lookup returns CDR1 SGDLS and CDR2 YYNGEE. There are 15 residues in the CDR3. The V segment lost 1 base and the J segment 5 bases; nucleotides outside the gene matches: 6. The DNA for the CDR3 is TGTGCCAGCAGCGTATCGTCCGGACTAGAAAACATTCAGTACTTC. Its translation is CASSVSSGLENIQYF.

The chain recombines TRBV18 with TRBJ1-3; D not certain. The CDR3 loop spans 17 amino acids. Trimming stripped 2 bases from V and 0 bases from J, with 14 bases between. Germline V gene sequence: CDR1 KGHSH, CDR2 LQKENI. For the CDR3, the DNA is TGTGCCAGCTCACCATCGGCTATTTGGAGCTCTGGAAACACCATATATTTT. It yields the protein CASSPSAIWSSGNTIYF.

V is TRBV20-1 and J is TRBJ1-1; the match to TRBD1 covers 8 bases. The CDR3 is 14 amino acids. J lost 3 bases, V lost 3 bases, and 6 bases had no gene match. Germline lookup yields CDR1 DFQATT and CDR2 SNEGSKA (reference sequence). The CDR3 is CSASPGTGHTEAFF. The CDR3 nucleotides read TGCAGTGCTAGTCCCGGGACAGGCCACACTGAAGCTTTCTTT.

This rearrangement joins TRBV6-1 to TRBJ1-6, with D possibly being TRBD1 (6 bases). With 4 bases removed from V and 2 bases from J, the gap between germline ends came to 21 bases. Germline V gives CDR1 MNHNS, CDR2 SASEGT. The CDR3 sequence is 19 residues long. For the CDR3, the DNA is TGTGCCAGCAGTGTCACCGACTGGGACATCTCGCCCTATAATTCACCCCTCCACTTT. This encodes CASSVTDWDISPYNSPLHF.